One sample yielded the 6 T cell receptor beta chains listed below, sequenced in a study of T cell repertoires in cytomegalovirus infection. TCRdb recomputed calls from the reads with MiXCR, one row per CDR3 protein. The sample lists approximately 250,000 distinct CDR3 sequences, around 6.2% occurring once. The material sequenced was PBMCs. These receptor sequences come from a human donor in good health (CMV status not recorded). Some clones in this sample may be carry-over from other donors' samples.

This clonotype was seen repeatedly, ten times or more. The rearrangement joins TRBV20-1 to TRBJ2-3; 9 nucleotides line up with TRBD2. V lost 6 bases to trimming and J lost 2 bases; unmatched junction nucleotides: 6. This CDR3 contains 14 residues. CDR1 and CDR2 from the germline V gene are DFQATT and SNEGSKA (reference sequence). The CDR3 nucleotides are TGCAGTGCCACCCTAGCGGGGAACACAGATACGCAGTATTTT. Translated, it gives CSATLAGNTDTQYF.

This clonotype occurred many times. V is TRBV12-5 and J is TRBJ1-2; no clear D gene. CDR1 and CDR2 from the germline V gene are LGHNT and FRNRAP. The CDR3 covers 13 residues. The V end lost 6 bases, the J end lost 8 bases, and 16 bases lay between the germline ends. CDR3 in amino acids: CASGPGPLGGYTF. CDR3 nucleotide sequence: TGTGCTAGTGGCCCCGGGCCACTGGGAGGCTACACCTTC. The entire variable domain, with the rest obtained from reference TRBV12-5 and TRBJ1-2, is as follows: DARVTQTPRHKVTEMGQEVTMRCQPILGHNTVFWYRQTMMQGLELLAYFRNRAPLDDSGMPKDRFSAEMPDATLATLKIQPSEPRDSAVYFCASGPGPLGGYTFGSGTRLTVV.

This clonotype was observed many times. The chain uses TRBV7-2 and TRBJ1-5; 8 nucleotides align to TRBD1. There are 15 residues in the CDR3. The J segment lost 6 bases and the V segment lost 2 bases, leaving 6 bases of the junction unmatched. Germline V CDR1 and CDR2: SGHTA, FQGNSA. The CDR3 sequence: CASSLKQGAGQPQHF. CDR3 sequence (DNA): TGTGCCAGCAGCTTAAAGCAGGGGGCGGGTCAGCCCCAGCATTTT.

The table lists this clonotype with many counts. The chain links TRBV2 to TRBJ1-1, with D tentatively TRBD1 (5 bases). V lost 6 bases and J lost 4, with 15 bases in between. CDR1 is SNHLY, CDR2 FYNNEI, per germline. The CDR3 has 14 residues. CDR3 residues: CASRGMGGGTEAFF. The CDR3 DNA follows: TGTGCCAGCAGGGGAATGGGTGGGGGCACTGAAGCTTTCTTT.

The chain employs TRBV15 and TRBJ1-3; D gene uncertain. The CDR3 length is 12 residues. With 8 bases removed from V and 6 bases from J, the gap between germline ends came to 11 bases. Germline assignment: CDR1 LNHNV and CDR2 YYDKDF (reference sequence). The DNA of the CDR3 is TGTGCCACCGTGTCTAGTGAAAACACCATATATTTT. It yields the protein CATVSSENTIYF.

The CDR3 spells CASRDGLTEAFF. The CDR3 DNA sequence: TGTGCCAGCAGGGACGGTCTCACTGAAGCTTTCTTT. The chain carries TRBV2 and TRBJ1-1; D gene unclear. Trimming shortened V by 6 bases and J by 4 bases, and 9 bases separated the two germline ends. CDR1 and CDR2 (germline): SNHLY, FYNNEI. CDR3 length: 12 residues.